Shown below are 28 T cell receptor beta chains from a single sample sequenced in a study of OX40 agonist ivuxolimab in advanced cancers. Using immunoSEQ multiplex PCR, the repertoire was profiled, and TCRdb retains in-frame clones only, with some absent. The sample yields more than 25,000 clones, roughly 88% seen once. The source material was CD4+ or CD8+ T cells sorted from blood, sampled in a trial of the OX40 agonist ivuxolimab. These receptors were obtained from an adult with an advanced solid tumor such as melanoma, head and neck, liver or kidney cancer.

This clone was counted once. The chain carries TRBV5-1 and TRBJ1-2; 7 bases match TRBD1. CDR3 length: 16 amino acids. V trimming: 0 bases; J trimming: 6 bases; junction bases outside the gene matches: 11. CDR1 and CDR2 from the germline V gene are SGHRS and YFSETQ. CDR3 amino acids: CASSLDRGVLSDGYTF. DNA of the CDR3: TGCGCCAGCAGCTTGGACAGGGGTGTGCTATCGGATGGCTACACCTTC.

The CDR3 nucleotides read TGTGCCAGCAGCTTAGGTGCGAGCGGCTACACCTTC. Amino acid sequence: CASSLGASGYTF. The chain joins TRBV11-2 to TRBJ1-2; the D is unclear. The germline V gene has CDR1 SGHAT and CDR2 FQNNGV. V shed 1 base and J shed 8 bases, with 8 bases lying between them. The length of the CDR3 is 12 residues.

The CDR3 nucleotides read TGTGCCACCAGCAGCGGACAGGGAGGCTACAATGAGCAGTTCTTC. Translation gives CATSSGQGGYNEQFF. The chain has TRBV15 and TRBJ2-1, with 8 bases that match TRBD1. CDR1 and CDR2 from the germline V gene are LNHNV and YYDKDF (reference sequence). The V and J ends lost 3 bases and 3 bases, in that order; junction bases with no gene match: 4. The CDR3 is 15 residues long.

V is TRBV28 and J is TRBJ2-5, with D maybe TRBD1 (6 bases). This CDR3 is 14 amino acids long. V lost 9 bases, J lost 1 base, and 15 bases lay in between. Germline CDR1 reads MDHEN; CDR2 reads SYDVKM. The CDR3 protein is CASSLRGPQETQYF. Here the CDR3 DNA reads TGTGCCAGTAGCCTCAGGGGTCCCCAAGAGACCCAGTACTTC.

The rearrangement uses TRBV6-5 and TRBJ2-1, with TRBD2 matching over 8 bases. V lost 2 bases, J lost 7 bases, and 7 bases stayed unmatched. Germline CDR1 MNHEY, CDR2 SVGAGI. The CDR3 contains 15 residues. The CDR3 spells CASSYGPKRGNEQFF. The CDR3 nucleotides read TGTGCCAGCAGTTACGGCCCCAAGCGGGGGAATGAGCAGTTCTTC.

The chain carries TRBV25-1 and TRBJ2-1; 13 bases match TRBD2. V lost 3 bases to trimming and J lost 8 bases; unmatched junction nucleotides: 4. Germline lookup yields CDR1 MGHDK and CDR2 SYGVNS. This CDR3 is built from 15 residues. CDR3 in amino acids: CASSEGLAGRYEQFF. The CDR3 DNA sequence: TGTGCCAGCAGTGAGGGACTAGCGGGAAGGTATGAGCAGTTCTTC.

This chain connects TRBV9 to TRBJ2-1; 12 bases map to TRBD2. The germline V gene encodes CDR1 SGDLS and CDR2 YYNGEE. The ends lost 4 bases at V and 6 bases at J; junction bases unmatched: 8. The CDR3 has 16 amino acids. CDR3: CASSTSLAGGPNEQFF. For the CDR3, the DNA is TGTGCCAGCAGCACTTCCCTAGCGGGAGGGCCCAATGAGCAGTTCTTC.

The chain combines TRBV28 with TRBJ2-7; perhaps TRBD2 as D (6 bases). V shed 1 base and J shed 6 bases, with 19 bases lying between them. This CDR3 is built from 16 residues. In germline, CDR1 is MDHEN, CDR2 SYDVKM. The DNA for the CDR3 is TGTGCCAGCAGTTTATTGTTGAGGCAGGGAGGCTCCGAGCAGTACTTC. Translation gives CASSLLLRQGGSEQYF.

J is TRBJ2-7 and V is TRBV25-1, with 12 nucleotides matching TRBD2. Germline CDR1 reads MGHDK; CDR2 reads SYGVNS. There are 16 residues in the CDR3. V trimming: 2 bases; J trimming: 3 bases; junction bases outside the gene matches: 5. CDR3 amino acids: CASSELAGGPVYEQYF. In DNA form, the CDR3 reads TGTGCCAGCAGTGAACTAGCGGGAGGGCCGGTCTACGAGCAGTACTTC.

This chain links TRBV5-1 with TRBJ1-3, with 8 bases matching TRBD1. The germline CDR1 and CDR2 sequences are SGHRS and YFSETQ. The CDR3 extends over 15 amino acids. Trimming cost V 3 bases and J 4 bases; bases outside gene matches: 6. The DNA for the CDR3 is TGCGCCAGCAGCTACGGACAGGGAGGCGGAAACACCATATATTTT. The encoded protein is CASSYGQGGGNTIYF.

The chain carries TRBV29-1 and TRBJ2-7; tentative D call: TRBD1 (6 bases). V was clipped by 6 bases and J by 2 bases, with 20 bases between them. Per germline, CDR1 SQVTM and CDR2 ANQGSEA. CDR3 size: 15 residues. Written as DNA, the CDR3 is TGCAGCGTGATCACGCTAACGGACAGAACCTACGAGCAGTACTTC. It specifies CSVITLTDRTYEQYF.

This chain links TRBV7-8 with TRBJ2-7; TRBD1 matches 10 bases. The CDR3 has 15 residues. V shed 3 bases and J 3 bases; nucleotides not matched to a gene: 5. The germline gives CDR1 SGHVS, CDR2 FQNEAQ. The CDR3 loop reads CASSLAGTGVYEQYF. The CDR3, as DNA: TGTGCCAGCAGCTTGGCCGGGACAGGGGTCTACGAGCAGTACTTC.

This chain links TRBV7-9 with TRBJ1-1; D is perhaps TRBD1 (5 bases). The CDR3 consists of 13 residues. V was shortened by 3 bases and J by 5 bases, with 10 bases between the two germline ends. In germline, CDR1 is SEHNR, CDR2 FQNEAQ (reference sequence). CDR3 sequence: CASSLRGGTEAFF. Here the CDR3 DNA reads TGTGCCAGCAGCTTGAGGGGAGGGACTGAAGCTTTCTTT.

The V and J genes are TRBV19 and TRBJ1-2; the D is unclear. The CDR3 is made up of 10 amino acids. Deletions cut 5 bases from V and 4 bases from J, with 2 bases between. Germline V gene sequence: CDR1 LNHDA, CDR2 SQIVND (reference sequence). The CDR3 spells CASSAYGYTF. The DNA of the CDR3 is TGTGCCAGTAGTGCCTATGGCTACACCTTC.

V is TRBV2 and J is TRBJ2-7, with a tentative D call TRBD1 (6 bases). With 0 bases removed from V and 0 bases from J, the gap between germline ends came to 9 bases. CDR1 is SNHLY, CDR2 FYNNEI, per germline. This CDR3 comprises 15 residues. This CDR3 reads CASSEAGDISYEQYF. CDR3 DNA: TGTGCCAGCAGTGAAGCGGGGGACATCTCCTACGAGCAGTACTTC. The full variable domain, rest sourced from reference TRBV2 and TRBJ2-7, is EPEVTQTPSHQVTQMGQEVILRCVPISNHLYFYWYRQILGQKVEFLVSFYNNEISEKSEIFDDQFSVERPDGSNFTLKIRSTKLEDSAMYFCASSEAGDISYEQYFGPGTRLTVT.

The table lists this clone with a few counts. CDR3 nucleotides: TGTGCCATCAGTCGACAGGTTACATACAATGAGCAGTTCTTC. This gives the protein CAISRQVTYNEQFF. The rearrangement joins TRBV10-3 to TRBJ2-1, with D tentatively TRBD1 (6 bases). V lost 5 bases, J lost 4 bases, and 12 bases lay in between. This CDR3 spans 14 amino acids. Germline-derived CDR1 and CDR2 are ENHRY and SYGVKD.

The chain links TRBV5-1 to TRBJ2-3; possibly TRBD2 for D (5 bases). Germline CDR1 and CDR2: SGHRS and YFSETQ. The ends were cut back, 4 bases at V and 1 base at J, with 13 bases in the middle. This CDR3 spans 15 amino acids. The CDR3 here is CASSPLAGGTDTQYF. In DNA form, the CDR3 reads TGCGCCAGCAGCCCCCTCGCGGGTGGCACAGATACGCAGTATTTT. The full variable domain, rest sourced from reference TRBV5-1 and TRBJ2-3, is KAGVTQTPRYLIKTRGQQVTLSCSPISGHRSVSWYQQTPGQGLQFLFEYFSETQRNKGNFPGRFSGRQFSNSRSEMNVSTLELGDSALYLCASSPLAGGTDTQYFGPGTRLTVL.

The genes are TRBV30 and TRBJ2-1; TRBD2 matches at 8 bases. This CDR3 comprises 15 residues. With V trimmed by 1 base and J by 7 bases, 9 bases remained unmatched. Germline CDR1 GTSNPN, CDR2 SVGIG (reference sequence). CDR3 protein: CAWSATGGPRNEQFF. The DNA of the CDR3 is TGTGCCTGGAGTGCTACGGGAGGGCCTAGGAATGAGCAGTTCTTC.

The chain joins TRBV19 to TRBJ2-6; perhaps TRBD2 as D (5 bases). The CDR3 contains 14 residues. CDR1 and CDR2 (germline): LNHDA, SQIVND (reference sequence). The V and J ends lost 3 bases and 7 bases respectively, with 10 bases between them. The DNA for the CDR3 is TGTGCCAGTAGTATGAGGGCACTTGCCAACGTCCTGACTTTC. Amino acids: CASSMRALANVLTF.

The J gene is TRBJ2-4, the V gene TRBV30, with TRBD2 matching over 12 bases. The length of the CDR3 is 17 residues. Trimming removed 3 bases from V and 3 bases from J; junction bases left unmatched: 9. Germline CDR1 GTSNPN, CDR2 SVGIG (reference sequence). CDR3 sequence (DNA): TGTGCCTGGAGCCTGGGAGGACTAGCGGGACTCAAAAACATTCAGTACTTC. Translation: CAWSLGGLAGLKNIQYF.

This chain links TRBV9 with TRBJ2-7; TRBD1 agrees at 8 bases. The CDR3 runs 15 residues. Germline V lookup: CDR1 SGDLS, CDR2 YYNGEE. Trimming took 0 bases from V and 3 from J; bases not matched to a gene: 5. CDR3 bases: TGTGCCAGCAGCGTAGATACAGGGGGAGGCTACGAGCAGTACTTC. Encoded protein: CASSVDTGGGYEQYF.

The CDR3 loop is CASSSVQGEQYF. CDR3 nucleotides: TGTGCCAGCAGCTCAGTCCAGGGCGAGCAGTACTTC. This chain connects TRBV7-9 to TRBJ2-7; D is perhaps TRBD1 (5 bases). The CDR3 has 12 amino acids. V was shortened by 4 bases and J by 6 bases, with 10 bases between the two germline ends. The germline CDR1 and CDR2 sequences are SEHNR and FQNEAQ (reference sequence).

The chain uses TRBV4-2 and TRBJ1-1; D is possibly TRBD1 (5 bases). Trimming shortened V by 3 bases and J by 3 bases, and 8 bases separated the two germline ends. The germline V gene has CDR1 LGHNA and CDR2 YNFKEQ. CDR3 length: 13 amino acids. This CDR3 is CASSHAGYTEAFF. The CDR3, as DNA: TGTGCCAGCAGCCATGCAGGGTACACTGAAGCTTTCTTT.

The rearrangement links TRBV11-3 to TRBJ2-3; 10 bases agree with TRBD2. V gave up 0 bases and J gave up 5 bases; unmatched junction bases: 8. The CDR3 consists of 17 residues. Germline V gene lookup returns CDR1 SGHNT and CDR2 YENEEA. Here the CDR3 reads CASSLDRSGRVGDTQYF. CDR3 DNA: TGTGCCAGCAGCTTAGATAGAAGCGGGAGGGTCGGAGATACGCAGTATTTT.

The chain recombines TRBV7-9 with TRBJ1-4; D gene ambiguous. CDR1 SEHNR and CDR2 FQNEAQ come from the germline V gene (reference sequence). This CDR3 has 15 residues. V was trimmed by 4 bases and J by 3 bases, leaving 12 bases between them. This chain's CDR3 is CASSSQLEANEKLFF. In nucleotides, the CDR3 is TGTGCCAGCAGCTCACAATTGGAAGCTAATGAAAAACTGTTTTTT. Using reference TRBV7-9 and TRBJ1-4 for the parts outside the CDR3, the full variable domain is DTGVSQNPRHKITKRGQNVTFRCDPISEHNRLYWYRQTLGQGPEFLTYFQNEAQLEKSRLLSDRFSAERPKGSFSTLEIQRTEQGDSAMYLCASSSQLEANEKLFFGSGTQLSVL.

This clone is medium-sized (0.01 to 0.1%) within its sample. This sample includes further DNA sequences coding for the same CDR3. The chain joins TRBV7-9 to TRBJ1-2; D unclear. The V gene's germline CDR1 is SEHNR and CDR2 FQNEAQ (reference sequence). There are 12 residues in the CDR3. Trimming stripped 1 base from V and 6 bases from J, with 6 bases between. CDR3 sequence reads: CASSLGSHGYTF. In DNA, the CDR3 is TGTGCCAGCAGCTTAGGGTCCCATGGCTACACCTTC. Full variable domain (rest looked up from reference TRBV7-9 and TRBJ1-2): DTGVSQNPRHKITKRGQNVTFRCDPISEHNRLYWYRQTLGQGPEFLTYFQNEAQLEKSRLLSDRFSAERPKGSFSTLEIQRTEQGDSAMYLCASSLGSHGYTFGSGTRLTVV.

This clone was seen only a few times. V is TRBV7-9 and J is TRBJ2-5, with 11 nucleotides matching TRBD1. This CDR3 region has 15 residues. Germline CDR1 and CDR2: SEHNR and FQNEAQ (reference sequence). Trimming took 5 bases from V and 2 from J; bases not matched to a gene: 4. CDR3 protein: CASSPGQGGQETQYF. In nucleotides, the CDR3 is TGTGCCAGCAGCCCGGGACAGGGGGGACAAGAGACCCAGTACTTC.

This chain joins TRBV2 and TRBJ2-1; D not resolved. V was clipped by 3 bases and J by 7 bases, with 10 bases between them. The CDR3 length is 13 residues. Germline V gives CDR1 SNHLY, CDR2 FYNNEI. The CDR3 DNA follows: TGTGCCAGCAGTGATCACGGTTGGAATGAGCAGTTCTTC. Translating gives CASSDHGWNEQFF.